This entry lists 20 T cell receptor beta chains sequenced from one sample in a study of neurological immune-mediated disorders. Each CDR3 protein is one row after TCRdb ran MiXCR on the 5' RACE reads. This table holds around 70,000 distinct CDR3 sequences, 4% to 6% found once. Sequenced material: PBMCs. These receptors came from a young man with multiple sclerosis.

This clonotype was seen ten or more times. This chain links TRBV20-1 with TRBJ1-1, with 7 bases lining up with TRBD1. V shed 2 bases and J 4 bases; nucleotides not matched to a gene: 7. Germline V gene sequence: CDR1 DFQATT, CDR2 SNEGSKA (reference sequence). This CDR3 spans 14 amino acids. CDR3 residues: CSARRSRGSTEAFF. Here the CDR3 DNA reads TGCAGTGCTAGACGTTCCAGGGGGAGCACTGAAGCTTTCTTT.

This clonotype was recorded at least ten times. The CDR3 nucleotides are TGTGCCAGCAGTTTGAGGGTGCGCCCATCTGGGGCCAACGTCCTGACTTTC. As protein: CASSLRVRPSGANVLTF. V and J are TRBV12-3 or TRBV12-4 and TRBJ2-6; weak D call: TRBD2 (5 bases). V was clipped by 3 bases and J by 1 base, with 13 bases between them. The CDR3 consists of 17 residues.

In this sample, this clonotype turned up many times. The J gene is TRBJ1-5, the V gene TRBV15, with 8 bases that match TRBD1. With V trimmed by 1 base and J by 6 bases, 11 bases remained unmatched. The CDR3 totals 17 residues. CDR1 and CDR2 (germline): LNHNV, YYDKDF (reference sequence). The CDR3: CATSRVGTGSLIQPQHF. CDR3 nucleotide sequence: TGTGCCACCAGCAGAGTGGGGACAGGTAGTCTTATTCAGCCCCAGCATTTT.

This rearrangement joins TRBV12-5 to TRBJ2-3, with D possibly TRBD1 on 5 matching bases. Trimming shortened V by 1 base and J by 2 bases, and 7 bases separated the two germline ends. CDR3 length equals 14 residues. Germline-derived CDR1 and CDR2 are LGHNT and FRNRAP. The CDR3 region is CASGLGQNTDTQYF. In DNA form, the CDR3 reads TGTGCTAGTGGTTTGGGACAGAACACAGATACGCAGTATTTT.

With respect to this clonotype: One end of the junction does not line up with germline, which may come from a read error. The V gene is TRBV6-5, the J gene TRBJ1-5; the match to TRBD1 covers 7 bases. The CDR3 has 15 residues. Per germline, CDR1 MNHEY and CDR2 SVGAGI. This CDR3 reads CASSYSGTDNQPQNF. As DNA, the CDR3 is TGTGCCAGCAGTTACTCCGGGACAGACAATCAGCCCCAGAATTTT.

This clonotype was recorded at least ten times. The chain is built from TRBV7-8 and TRBJ1-6; D not resolved. The germline CDR1 and CDR2 sequences are SGHVS and FQNEAQ. V lost 0 bases to trimming and J lost 9 bases, with 18 bases between them. The CDR3 contains 17 residues. The CDR3 DNA reads as TGTGCCAGCAGCTTAGCTGTGTTCGACCGGGGAGGTTCACCCCTCCACTTT. This sequence encodes CASSLAVFDRGGSPLHF.

In its sample, this clonotype was seen many times. The V gene is TRBV5-5, the J gene TRBJ2-1; 8 bases align to TRBD2. V was pared by 4 bases and J by 4 bases, with 4 bases of the junction left unmatched. Germline CDR1 is SGHKS and CDR2 is YYEKEE (reference sequence). CDR3 length: 14 residues. The CDR3 is CASSVRGVYNEQFF. In DNA form, the CDR3 reads TGTGCCAGCAGCGTGCGGGGGGTGTACAATGAGCAGTTCTTC.

This clonotype was found many times. The chain uses TRBV5-1 and TRBJ2-3; D gene ambiguous. CDR3 length equals 14 residues. Germline V gene lookup returns CDR1 SGHRS and CDR2 YFSETQ. V lost 2 bases and J 2 bases, leaving 9 bases between the germline ends. This CDR3 is CASSFGPATDTQYF. The CDR3 DNA follows: TGCGCCAGCAGCTTCGGTCCGGCCACAGATACGCAGTATTTT.

About this clonotype: It is likely a read error, because the conserved phenylalanine at the end of the CDR3 is missing. This chain connects TRBV5-1 to TRBJ2-7, with a tentative D call TRBD2 (5 bases). Per germline, CDR1 SGHRS and CDR2 YFSETQ. Trimming pared 0 bases from V and 3 bases from J, leaving 10 bases between. The CDR3 is 14 amino acids. The CDR3 loop is CASSLGGLNYEQYN. CDR3 nucleotides: TGCGCCAGCAGCTTGGGAGGGCTCAACTACGAGCAGTACAAC.

Points on this clonotype: Its ends do not fully match the called genes, so a read error is possible. The chain uses TRBV27 and TRBJ1-5; D may be TRBD1 (6 bases). Germline V gives CDR1 MNHEY, CDR2 SMNVEV (reference sequence). The CDR3 spans 15 residues. CDR3 sequence reads: CASSGAGARNQPQNF. CDR3 DNA sequence: TGTGCCAGCAGTGGGGCAGGGGCGCGCAATCAGCCCCAGAATTTT.

At least ten counts were recorded for this clonotype. The CDR3 loop is CASSLTSGAYNEQFF. CDR3 nucleotide sequence: TGTGCCAGCAGCCTGACTAGCGGGGCCTACAATGAGCAGTTCTTC. This chain uses TRBV7-3 with TRBJ2-1; 11 bases align to TRBD2. The CDR3 is 15 amino acids. The germline gives CDR1 SGHTA, CDR2 FQGTGA. V lost 5 bases and J lost 2; bases outside the gene matches: 2. Variable domain in full (rest from reference TRBV7-3 and TRBJ2-1): GAGVSQTPSNKVTEKGKYVELRCDPISGHTALYWYRQSLGQGPEFLIYFQGTGAADDSGLPNDRFFAVRPEGSVSTLKIQRTERGDSAVYLCASSLTSGAYNEQFFGPGTRLTVL.

The genes are TRBV29-1 and TRBJ1-2, with unresolved D. The V gene's germline CDR1 is SQVTM and CDR2 ANQGSEA. The CDR3 runs to 14 residues. V gave up 1 base and J gave up 6 bases, with 15 bases separating them. The CDR3 is CSVEGGGNPNGYTF. CDR3 nucleotide sequence: TGCAGCGTTGAAGGGGGAGGAAACCCCAATGGCTACACCTTC.

This clonotype has ten or more counts. This chain links TRBV20-1 with TRBJ2-3; weak D call: TRBD1 (5 bases). Germline lookup yields CDR1 DFQATT and CDR2 SNEGSKA (reference sequence). The CDR3 loop spans 15 amino acids. V lost 4 bases and J 5 bases, leaving 19 bases between the germline ends. The CDR3 DNA sequence: TGCAGTGCTACTGACGTAGGGGCCGGCGAAGATACGCAGTATTTT. It yields the protein CSATDVGAGEDTQYF.

This clonotype was observed many times. This chain uses TRBV27 with TRBJ2-2; D not resolved. Per the germline V gene, CDR1 is MNHEY and CDR2 is SMNVEV (reference sequence). V shed 4 bases and J shed 4 bases, with 10 bases lying between them. The CDR3 sequence is 14 residues long. This chain's CDR3 is CASSSRGGTGELFF. DNA for the CDR3: TGTGCCAGCAGTTCCCGCGGCGGCACCGGGGAGCTGTTTTTT.

The sample holds many counts of this clonotype. The CDR3 DNA follows: TGTGCCAGCAGCTACGGTGGGGCTGACACAGATACGCAGTATTTT. Translating it yields CASSYGGADTDTQYF. This chain uses TRBV7-6 with TRBJ2-3; D perhaps matches TRBD1 (5 bases). CDR3 size: 15 residues. Trimming removed 4 bases at V and 2 bases at J, with 13 bases between. Looked up from germline, CDR1 is SGHVS and CDR2 is FNYEAQ.

This clonotype has a count of ten or more. This chain uses TRBV5-1 with TRBJ2-1; the match to TRBD2 covers 12 bases. Germline CDR1 reads SGHRS; CDR2 reads YFSETQ. Trimming cost V 0 bases and J 7 bases; bases outside gene matches: 5. The CDR3 covers 16 residues. The CDR3 sequence: CASSLGPSGGANEQFF. Here the CDR3 DNA reads TGCGCCAGCAGCTTGGGGCCTAGCGGGGGGGCGAATGAGCAGTTCTTC.

In this sample, this clonotype turned up once. The rearrangement joins TRBV7-6 to TRBJ1-1; TRBD1 agrees at 8 bases. Germline CDR1 SGHVS, CDR2 FNYEAQ. This CDR3 is 16 amino acids long. The ends lost 2 bases at V and 6 bases at J; junction bases unmatched: 11. CDR3 bases: TGTGCCAGCAGCTTAACGACCGTTGACAGGGGATCTGAAGCTTTCTTT. Protein: CASSLTTVDRGSEAFF.

This clonotype has ten or more counts. The chain couples TRBV5-6 to TRBJ2-7; the match to TRBD1 covers 9 bases. Germline loops: CDR1 SGHDT, CDR2 YYEEEE. Germline trimming cut 1 base from V and 5 bases from J; bases unmatched to any gene: 7. This CDR3 is 15 amino acids long. The CDR3 DNA sequence: TGTGCCAGCAGCTTGTATGGGACAGGGTACGACGAGCAGTACTTC. Encoded protein: CASSLYGTGYDEQYF.

At least ten counts were recorded for this clonotype. The rearrangement joins TRBV15 to TRBJ2-3; TRBD1 is a possible D gene (5 bases). The length of the CDR3 is 14 residues. The V end was cut by 5 bases, the J end by 3 bases, with 12 bases between. Germline-derived CDR1 and CDR2 are LNHNV and YYDKDF (reference sequence). The CDR3 spells CATSPRVSTDTQYF. CDR3 bases: TGTGCCACCAGCCCCAGGGTTAGTACAGATACGCAGTATTTT.

This clonotype was counted at least ten times. V gene TRBV3-1 combines with J gene TRBJ1-2, with no clear D. The length of the CDR3 is 14 residues. The V and J ends lost 7 bases and 4 bases respectively, with 16 bases between them. From germline, CDR1 is LGHDT and CDR2 YNNKEL (reference sequence). The CDR3 loop is CASTEGSLSYGYTF. The CDR3 DNA is TGTGCCAGCACTGAAGGATCCCTCTCCTATGGCTACACCTTC.